These 31 T cell receptor beta chains came from one sample sequenced in a study of cytomegalovirus exposure and HLA in healthy donors. The PCR had 60 Vbeta and 13 Jbeta primers. TCRdb's copy holds only in-frame clones and misses some; the assay was immunoSEQ multiplex PCR. This table has about 160,000 clones, 80% appearing once. Source material: PBMCs. The origin of the receptors is a woman in her forties or fifties in good health and CMV-seropositive.

The chain combines TRBV5-1 with TRBJ2-1, with TRBD1 matching over 9 bases. The CDR3 is made up of 15 amino acids. Germline trimming cut 4 bases from V and 6 bases from J; bases unmatched to any gene: 8. Per the germline V gene, CDR1 is SGHRS and CDR2 is YFSETQ. The CDR3 region is CASSPRTGVSNEQFF. The CDR3 bases are TGCGCCAGCAGCCCGCGGACAGGGGTGAGCAATGAGCAGTTCTTC.

This clone was seen more than once but under ten times. The J gene is TRBJ2-1, the V gene TRBV11-3, with 10 bases that match TRBD2. CDR1 SGHNT and CDR2 YENEEA come from the germline V gene. V trimming: 5 bases; J trimming: 4 bases; junction bases outside the gene matches: 5. The CDR3 length is 15 residues. The CDR3 spells CASSLAGESYNEQFF. CDR3 sequence (DNA): TGTGCCAGCAGCCTAGCGGGAGAATCGTACAATGAGCAGTTCTTC.

The chain employs TRBV27 and TRBJ1-1; D might be TRBD1 (5 bases). The length of the CDR3 is 15 residues. Trimming removed 3 bases from V and 0 bases from J, with 11 bases in between. Germline-derived CDR1 and CDR2 are MNHEY and SMNVEV (reference sequence). CDR3 region: CASSLVAGLNTEAFF. The CDR3 DNA reads TGTGCCAGCAGTTTGGTGGCAGGGTTGAACACTGAAGCTTTCTTT.

On this clone itself: An end of the junction does not agree with germline; a read error may underlie this. The gene calls are TRBV7-9 and TRBJ1-1; weak D call: TRBD1 (5 bases). The CDR3 has 12 amino acids. CDR1 and CDR2 (germline): SEHNR, FQNEAQ (reference sequence). Here the CDR3 DNA reads TGTTCCAGCAGCTTCGTCAGGGCCGAAGCTTTCTTT. It encodes CSSSFVRAEAFF.

The V gene is TRBV27, the J gene TRBJ2-7, with 7 bases identical to TRBD1. This CDR3 has 15 amino acids. The junction had 11 bases not matched to a gene; V was cut back by 5 bases and J by 4 bases. Germline V CDR1 and CDR2: MNHEY, SMNVEV (reference sequence). The CDR3, as DNA: TGTGCCAGCAGTGCAACCGGGACAGACGGTTACGAGCAGTACTTC. It translates to CASSATGTDGYEQYF.

The genes are TRBV5-1 and TRBJ2-1; 9 bases are a match to TRBD1. The junction had 8 bases not matched to a gene; V was cut back by 4 bases and J by 6 bases. The germline V gene encodes CDR1 SGHRS and CDR2 YFSETQ. The CDR3 covers 15 residues. The CDR3 region is CASSLGRDRVNEQFF. CDR3 bases: TGCGCCAGCAGCCTGGGCCGGGACAGGGTCAATGAGCAGTTCTTC.

The chain employs TRBV30 and TRBJ2-3; 11 positions match TRBD2. Trimming cost V 8 bases and J 1 base; bases outside gene matches: 2. Germline CDR1 is GTSNPN and CDR2 is SVGIG (reference sequence). CDR3 length: 13 residues. The CDR3 here is CAQLAGGTDTQYF. The CDR3 bases are TGTGCCCAACTAGCGGGGGGCACAGATACGCAGTATTTT.

V gene TRBV2 combines with J gene TRBJ2-1; D gene ambiguous. V shed 8 bases and J shed 6 bases, with 17 bases lying between them. This CDR3 spans 14 amino acids. The germline V gene has CDR1 SNHLY and CDR2 FYNNEI. CDR3 in DNA: TGTGCCAGCGGAGAGTGGGTTAGAGCCAATGAGCAGTTCTTC. Translating gives CASGEWVRANEQFF.

The chain carries TRBV7-2 and TRBJ1-4; D unresolved. V shed 5 bases and J shed 7 bases, with 17 bases lying between them. Per germline, CDR1 SGHTA and CDR2 FQGNSA. The CDR3 runs 15 residues. The CDR3 DNA is TGTGCCAGCAGCCCGAGGCGGGGAGTGGGTGAAAAACTGTTTTTT. This gives the protein CASSPRRGVGEKLFF.

The chain recombines TRBV7-9 with TRBJ2-3, with 10 bases fitting TRBD2. Germline loops: CDR1 SEHNR, CDR2 FQNEAQ (reference sequence). The CDR3 loop spans 16 amino acids. V dropped 5 bases and J dropped 4; count of bases not matched to a gene: 9. As DNA, the CDR3 is TGTGCCAGCAGCCGCGCAACTAGCGGGACGGCAGATACGCAGTATTTT. Its protein is CASSRATSGTADTQYF.

The V call is TRBV7-9, the J call TRBJ1-2, with a tentative D call TRBD1 (5 bases). Germline CDR1 and CDR2: SEHNR and FQNEAQ (reference sequence). The CDR3 is made up of 14 amino acids. The V end lost 4 bases, the J end lost 2 bases, and 11 bases lay between the germline ends. The CDR3 DNA sequence: TGTGCCAGCAGCTACGATGGGGGGAACTATGGCTACACCTTC. It encodes CASSYDGGNYGYTF.

This clone was seen once. The V call is TRBV5-4, the J call TRBJ2-3, with D possibly matching TRBD2 (6 bases). The CDR3 has 15 residues. Between the trimmed V and J ends, which lost 4 bases and 4 bases, there was a span of 16 bases. CDR1 and CDR2 from the germline V gene are SGHNT and YYREEE (reference sequence). CDR3 sequence: CASSGGTSGADTQYF. The CDR3 DNA follows: TGTGCCAGCAGCGGAGGGACTTCAGGAGCAGATACGCAGTATTTT.

The chain links TRBV27 to TRBJ1-1; 7 nucleotides agree with TRBD1. CDR1 is MNHEY and CDR2 is SMNVEV in the germline V gene (reference sequence). V lost 5 bases to trimming and J lost 0 bases; unmatched junction nucleotides: 6. This CDR3 spans 15 amino acids. CDR3 in DNA: TGTGCCAGCAGTACTAACAGGGGAATGAACACTGAAGCTTTCTTT. It encodes CASSTNRGMNTEAFF.

Only one count was recorded for this clone. The chain combines TRBV10-3 with TRBJ2-7; 9 nucleotides line up with TRBD1. The CDR3 is 11 amino acids. Germline CDR1 and CDR2: ENHRY and SYGVKD. J lost 9 bases, V lost 6 bases, and 3 bases had no gene match. For the CDR3, the DNA is TGTGCCATCAGACAGGGGGCGGTGCAGTACTTC. Its protein is CAIRQGAVQYF.

There are a few counts of this clone. The J gene is TRBJ2-5, the V gene TRBV4-1; D uncertain. Trimming pared 1 base from V and 0 bases from J, leaving 3 bases between. The germline CDR1 and CDR2 sequences are MGHRA and YSYEKL. The CDR3 is 13 amino acids. In nucleotides, the CDR3 is TGCGCCAGCAGCCAAGGGCACCAAGAGACCCAGTACTTC. Its protein product is CASSQGHQETQYF.

The V call is TRBV6-5, the J call TRBJ1-4; 8 bases agree with TRBD1. CDR1 is MNHEY and CDR2 is SVGAGI in the germline V gene. The CDR3 consists of 14 residues. V lost 4 bases, J lost 4 bases, and 2 bases stayed unmatched. The CDR3, as DNA: TGTGCCAGCAGTTTGACAGGGGTTAATGAAAAACTGTTTTTT. Its protein is CASSLTGVNEKLFF.

V and J are TRBV5-4 and TRBJ1-1; 7 bases map to TRBD1. V lost 0 bases and J lost 0; bases outside the gene matches: 5. The CDR3 sequence is 16 residues long. The V gene's germline CDR1 is SGHNT and CDR2 YYREEE (reference sequence). In DNA form, the CDR3 reads TGTGCCAGCAGCTTGGCAACAGGGGTGATGAACACTGAAGCTTTCTTT. Amino acid sequence: CASSLATGVMNTEAFF.

The chain is built from TRBV7-2 and TRBJ1-3; 7 bases are shared with TRBD1. With 4 bases clipped from V and 3 bases from J, the junction kept 6 bases outside the gene matches. This CDR3 contains 15 residues. Germline CDR1 SGHTA, CDR2 FQGNSA. The DNA of the CDR3 is TGTGCCAGCAGCTCTCGAGGGGGCCTTGGAAACACCATATATTTT. Translating it yields CASSSRGGLGNTIYF.

The chain employs TRBV7-9 and TRBJ1-1, with a possible D match to TRBD1 (5 bases). Trimming took 5 bases from V and 4 from J, leaving 20 bases between them. Germline lookup yields CDR1 SEHNR and CDR2 FQNEAQ (reference sequence). This CDR3 spans 16 amino acids. CDR3 bases: TGTGCCAGCAGCCCCCAAAGACAGTTATCCCGCACTGAAGCTTTCTTT. This gives the protein CASSPQRQLSRTEAFF.

The rearrangement joins TRBV4-1 to TRBJ2-7, with 10 bases that match TRBD1. CDR1 and CDR2 from the germline V gene are MGHRA and YSYEKL. Unmatched junction bases numbered 5, after V lost 2 bases and J lost 4 bases. The CDR3 is made up of 15 amino acids. The CDR3 spells CASSQRRDRGYEQYF. The CDR3 DNA sequence: TGCGCCAGCAGCCAACGTCGGGACAGGGGTTACGAGCAGTACTTC.

This chain connects TRBV6-6 to TRBJ1-2; a possible D gene is TRBD1 (5 bases). Trimming removed 6 bases at V and 3 bases at J, with 11 bases between. Per germline, CDR1 MNHNY and CDR2 SVGAGI (reference sequence). The CDR3 totals 13 residues. CDR3 protein: CASRSGTYYGYTF. The CDR3 DNA follows: TGTGCCAGCAGATCTGGGACTTACTATGGCTACACCTTC.

The sample holds one count of this clone. The gene calls are TRBV4-2 and TRBJ1-1; no reliable D call. This CDR3 has 13 residues. V was trimmed by 4 bases and J by 0 bases, leaving 6 bases between them. Germline loops: CDR1 LGHNA, CDR2 YNFKEQ. CDR3 sequence: CASSPEMNTEAFF. The CDR3 region has the DNA TGTGCCAGCAGCCCGGAGATGAACACTGAAGCTTTCTTT.

This clone came up a few times. The CDR3 protein is CASNARVTDTQYF. The CDR3, as DNA: TGCGCCAGCAACGCCCGGGTGACAGATACGCAGTATTTT. J is TRBJ2-3 and V is TRBV5-1; D gene unclear. V gave up 6 bases and J gave up 3 bases, with 11 bases separating them. CDR3 size: 13 residues. In germline, CDR1 is SGHRS, CDR2 YFSETQ.

This clone was seen only a few times. The chain links TRBV11-2 to TRBJ2-3; a weak D match, TRBD2 (5 bases). CDR1 and CDR2 from the germline V gene are SGHAT and FQNNGV. The V gene lost 1 base and the J gene lost 4 bases, with 6 bases spanning the gap. There are 13 residues in the CDR3. The CDR3 DNA follows: TGTGCCAGCAGCTTAGCCGGGGCAGATACGCAGTATTTT. Protein product: CASSLAGADTQYF.

J is TRBJ2-2 and V is TRBV5-4, with TRBD2 matching 9 bases. The CDR3 totals 16 residues. Germline CDR1 SGHNT, CDR2 YYREEE (reference sequence). Trimming cost V 0 bases and J 4 bases; bases outside gene matches: 4. The DNA for the CDR3 is TGTGCCAGCAGCTTGGGGAGCGGGAGGCTCACCGGGGAGCTGTTTTTT. Amino acids: CASSLGSGRLTGELFF.

This rearrangement joins TRBV28 to TRBJ1-1; D is ambiguous. The CDR3 is made up of 15 amino acids. From germline, CDR1 is MDHEN and CDR2 SYDVKM. Trimming removed 5 bases at V and 1 base at J, with 14 bases between. Written as DNA, the CDR3 is TGTGCCAGCAGTAGGCGGAGGGCCTGGAACACTGAAGCTTTCTTT. Encoded protein: CASSRRRAWNTEAFF.

This clone was seen a handful of times. CDR3 protein: CASSPRGSGSNTGELFF. The CDR3 DNA reads as TGTGCCAGCAGCCCCCGGGGTAGCGGGAGTAACACCGGGGAGCTGTTTTTT. The genes are TRBV13 and TRBJ2-2, with TRBD2 identical over 9 bases. The CDR3 runs 17 residues. Looked up from germline, CDR1 is PRHDT and CDR2 is FYEKMQ (reference sequence). The V gene end was trimmed by 5 bases and the J gene end by 2 bases; junction bases not matched to a gene: 9.

The chain joins TRBV14 to TRBJ1-2; a possible D gene is TRBD1 (5 bases). CDR1 SGHDN and CDR2 FVKESK come from the germline V gene. The CDR3 runs 13 residues. V was pared by 3 bases and J by 13 bases, with 18 bases between. CDR3 protein: CASSQDPGLPSTF. CDR3 in DNA: TGTGCCAGCAGCCAGGACCCGGGACTGCCATCCACCTTC.

The chain carries TRBV4-2 and TRBJ2-7, with D uncertain. Trimming removed 1 base at V and 1 base at J, with 5 bases between. Germline CDR1 is LGHNA and CDR2 is YNFKEQ. This CDR3 has 13 residues. The CDR3 sequence: CASSQAESYEQYF. The DNA of the CDR3 is TGTGCCAGCAGCCAAGCTGAGTCCTACGAGCAGTACTTC.

In this sample, this clone turned up once. At one of its ends the junction is not consistent with the germline gene, which may arise from a read error. In DNA form, the CDR3 reads TGTTCCAGCAGCTTAGAGAGCTCCTATAATTCACCCCTCCACTTT. This encodes CSSSLESSYNSPLHF. V and J are TRBV7-9 and TRBJ1-6; D is unresolved. Germline lookup yields CDR1 SEHNR and CDR2 FQNEAQ (reference sequence). The CDR3 spans 15 residues. Based on the CDR3 plus reference TRBV7-9 and TRBJ1-6, the full variable domain is DTGVSQNPRHKITKRGQNVTFRCDPISEHNRLYWYRQTLGQGPEFLTYFQNEAQLEKSRLLSDRFSAERPKGSFSTLEIQRTEQGDSAMYLCSSSLESSYNSPLHFGNGTRLTVT.

V usage is TRBV5-1 and J usage is TRBJ2-5, with 7 bases lining up with TRBD1. The CDR3 runs 14 residues. The germline gives CDR1 SGHRS, CDR2 YFSETQ. With V trimmed by 3 bases and J by 1 base, 3 bases remained unmatched. Here the CDR3 reads CASSSGQIQETQYF. Written as DNA, the CDR3 is TGCGCCAGCAGCTCGGGACAGATCCAAGAGACCCAGTACTTC.